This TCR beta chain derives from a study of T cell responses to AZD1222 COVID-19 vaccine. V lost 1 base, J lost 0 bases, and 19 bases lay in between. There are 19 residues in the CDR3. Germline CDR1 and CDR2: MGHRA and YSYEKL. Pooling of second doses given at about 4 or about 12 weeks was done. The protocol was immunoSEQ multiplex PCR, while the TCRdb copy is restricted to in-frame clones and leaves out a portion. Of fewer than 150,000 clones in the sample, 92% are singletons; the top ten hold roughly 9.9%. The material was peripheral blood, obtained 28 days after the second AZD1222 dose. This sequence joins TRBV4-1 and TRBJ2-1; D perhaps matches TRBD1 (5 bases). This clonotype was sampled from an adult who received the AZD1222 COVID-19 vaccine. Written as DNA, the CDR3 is TGCGCCAGCAGCCAAGGAAAGTTACTGGACAAGAGCTCCTACAATGAGCAGTTCTTC. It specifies CASSQGKLLDKSSYNEQFF.